This TCR beta chain was identified during a study of spatial heterogeneity in lung cancer. As for the study in general: Matched bulk RNA-seq yielded a T cell module score, and TCR transcript counts in tumor regions correlated strongly with that score. Findings and caveats of the study: Of the expanded TCRs, ubiquitous and regional counts tracked the counts of ubiquitous and regional nonsynonymous mutations, respectively. Counts of expanded alpha and beta TCRs within tumors tracked the tumor nonsynonymous mutation count.

The CDR3 sequence is 10 residues long. Per germline, CDR1 WSHSY and CDR2 SAAADI. V was cut by 5 bases and J by 7 bases, with 6 bases left in between. TCRdb fed the 5' RACE reads into MiXCR, producing one record per CDR3 protein. The table includes more than 20,000 distinct CDR3 sequences, approximately 6.5% detected once. This clonotype was counted at least ten times. Its antigen is still unknown. The time point: sample taken at primary tumor resection. The cohort: approximately 66 early-stage, untreated non-small cell lung cancer patients. Unsorted tumor, nontumor lung tissue or cryopreserved PBMC supplied the whole RNA.

This TCR came from a male donor with early-stage non-small cell lung cancer. Sequenced here: lung tumor tissue, sampled at surgery. The chain joins TRBV10-2 to TRBJ2-7; a possible D gene is TRBD2 (5 bases). For the CDR3, the DNA is TGCGCCAGCAGTTCGGGGGAGCAGTACTTC. Amino acid sequence: CASSSGEQYF.